One T cell receptor (beta chain) is described in this entry. This record belongs to a study of early T cells in non-severe SARS-CoV-2 infection. TCRdb itself ran the 5' RACE reads through MiXCR, one entry per CDR3 protein. The sample holds 95,000 to 110,000 distinct CDR3 sequences, 11% seen once. The ends were cut back, 5 bases at V and 4 bases at J, with 9 bases in the middle. Germline-derived CDR1 and CDR2 are MDHEN and SYDVKM. The CDR3 loop spans 12 amino acids. The sequenced sample was whole blood. This receptor was obtained from an adult who was a healthcare worker with PCR-confirmed SARS-CoV-2 infection or an uninfected control (not recorded which). The chain combines TRBV28 with TRBJ2-7; D gene uncertain. In DNA, the CDR3 is TGTGCCAGCAGTCCATGGAGTTACGAGCAGTACTTC. It translates to CASSPWSYEQYF.